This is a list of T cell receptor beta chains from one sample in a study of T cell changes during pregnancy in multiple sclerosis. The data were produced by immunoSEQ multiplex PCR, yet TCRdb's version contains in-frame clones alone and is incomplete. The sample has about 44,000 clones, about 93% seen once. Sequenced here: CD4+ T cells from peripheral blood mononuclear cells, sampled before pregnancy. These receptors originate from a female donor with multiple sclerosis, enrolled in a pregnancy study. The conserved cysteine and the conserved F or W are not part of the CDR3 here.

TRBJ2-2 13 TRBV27 ASSPGALNTGELF
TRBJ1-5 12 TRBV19 ASSFLVGNQPQH
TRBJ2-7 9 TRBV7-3 ASSGVKGRD
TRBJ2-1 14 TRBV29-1 SVDFNPRGSYNEQF
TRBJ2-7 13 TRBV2 ASSRAGQGEDEQY
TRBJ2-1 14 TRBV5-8 ASSLSGVAGGREQF
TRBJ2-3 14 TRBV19 ASSRATGAPLDTQY
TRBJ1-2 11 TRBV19 ASSRSGTAGYT
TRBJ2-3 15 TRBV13 ASSLGGGAGSTDTQY
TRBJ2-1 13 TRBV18 ASSPAGGSYNEQF
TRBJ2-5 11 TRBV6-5 ASNAGWMETQY
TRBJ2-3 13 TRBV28 ASSLSGDHTDTQY
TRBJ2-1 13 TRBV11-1 ASSSKGTGTNEQF
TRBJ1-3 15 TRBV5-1 ASSLEGRVSSGNTIY
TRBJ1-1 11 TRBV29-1 SVVRGLSTEAF
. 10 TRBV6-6 ASSFRGYEQY
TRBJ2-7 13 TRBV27 ASSFQGDTFYEQY
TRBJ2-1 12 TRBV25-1 ASRLTGPYNEQF
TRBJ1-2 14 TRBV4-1 ASSQELNRDRYGYT
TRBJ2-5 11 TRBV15 ATSRGTQETQY
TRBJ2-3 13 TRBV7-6 ASSPREGGTDTQY
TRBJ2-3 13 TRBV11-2 ASSSRDRVTDTQY
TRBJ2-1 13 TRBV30 ATTSGAKAYNEQF
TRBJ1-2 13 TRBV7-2 ASSQPPGREYGYT
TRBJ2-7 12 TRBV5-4 ASSLRDRSYEQY
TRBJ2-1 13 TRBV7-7 ASSRGREGSNEQF
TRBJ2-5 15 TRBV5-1 ASSLAASGRAVETQY
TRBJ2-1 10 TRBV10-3 AISAGGNEQF
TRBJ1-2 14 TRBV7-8 ASSARTGDHVYGYT
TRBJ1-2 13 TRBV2 ASSERQAGVGGYT
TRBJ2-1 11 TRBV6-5 ASRRTGGYEQF
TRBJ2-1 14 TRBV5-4 ASSLPSGGAQNEQF
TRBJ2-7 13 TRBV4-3 ASSPLPGSYYEQY
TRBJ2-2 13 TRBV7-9 ASSLDSPTTGELF
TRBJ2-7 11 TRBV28 ASSPTVPTEQY
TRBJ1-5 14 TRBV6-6 ASNNGQTYSNQPQH
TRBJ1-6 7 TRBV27 TYREPLH
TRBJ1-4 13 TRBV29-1 SVVGAGATNEKLF
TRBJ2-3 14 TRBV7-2 ASSFGGGYSTDTQY
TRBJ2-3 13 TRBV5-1 ASSLNYGSTDTQY
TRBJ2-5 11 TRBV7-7 ASSLSPAETQY
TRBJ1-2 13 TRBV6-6 ASSYLSGKDYGYT
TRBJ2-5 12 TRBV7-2 ASSLAGRSETQY
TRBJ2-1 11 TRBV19 ASTTSWETPQF
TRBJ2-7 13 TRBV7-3 ASSLGLAGVHEQY
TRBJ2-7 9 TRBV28 ASSLGGEQY
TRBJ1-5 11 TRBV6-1 ASSVQGNQPQH
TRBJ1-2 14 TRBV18 ASRAPRDNTNYGYT
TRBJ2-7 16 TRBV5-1 ASSLALSLGSLTYEQY
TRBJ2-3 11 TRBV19 ASTRTGGDTQY
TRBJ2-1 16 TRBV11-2 ASSSKLLAGGSYNEQF